This TCR beta chain stems from a study of OX40 agonist ivuxolimab in advanced cancers. The study's findings and limits: Partial responders at 0.1-3.0 mg/kg showed near-lowest clonal expansion. CD4+ and CD8+ blood T cells expanded clonally by week 6 at 0.1 to 3.0 mg/kg.

With baseline, cycle 4 day 1, and cycle 7 day 1 as timepoints, blood was sampled. Concerning this clone: Its specificity is not known.

The V end was cut by 0 bases, the J end by 5 bases, with 11 bases between. Per germline, CDR1 SGHNT and CDR2 YYREEE (reference sequence). This CDR3 spans 15 amino acids. Here immunoSEQ multiplex PCR was the method, and the copy in TCRdb shows in-frame clones only, minus some. Of approximately 89,000 clones in the sample, around 86% were seen once. The input for sequencing was CD4+ or CD8+ T cells sorted from blood, taken in a trial of the OX40 agonist ivuxolimab. V gene TRBV5-4 combines with J gene TRBJ2-2, with D perhaps TRBD1 (5 bases). The clonotype was recovered from an adult with an advanced solid tumor such as melanoma, head and neck, liver or kidney cancer. For the CDR3, the DNA is TGTGCCAGCAGCTTGGTCAGGTCAGGGACCGGGGAGCTGTTTTTT. Translated: CASSLVRSGTGELFF.